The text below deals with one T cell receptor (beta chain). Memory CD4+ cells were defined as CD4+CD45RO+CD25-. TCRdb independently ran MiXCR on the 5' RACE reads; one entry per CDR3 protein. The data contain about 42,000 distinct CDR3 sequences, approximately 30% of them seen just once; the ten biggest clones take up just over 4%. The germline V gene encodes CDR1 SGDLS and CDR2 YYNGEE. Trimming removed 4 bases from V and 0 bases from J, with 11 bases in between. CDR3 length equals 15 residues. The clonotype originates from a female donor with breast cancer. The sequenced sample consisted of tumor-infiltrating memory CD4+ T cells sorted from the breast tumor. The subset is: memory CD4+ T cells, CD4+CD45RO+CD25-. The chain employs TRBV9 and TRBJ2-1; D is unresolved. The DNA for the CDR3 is TGTGCCAGCAGCCCTGACCCGAGCTCCTACAATGAGCAGTTCTTC. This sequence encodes CASSPDPSSYNEQFF.